The 12 T cell receptor beta chains below were found in one sample sequenced in a study of shared clonotypes between healthy human individuals. The table came from immunoSEQ multiplex PCR; TCRdb's copy has only in-frame clones and leaves some out. In the table there are over a million clones, 95% to 97% of which are singletons. The specimen sequenced was naive CD4+ T cells sorted from blood. Subset of the sample: CD45RA+ positively selected. The receptor source for this set is a man between 25 and 39 years old in good health.

The chain combines TRBV6-1 with TRBJ2-2, with 12 bases matching TRBD2. The V gene's germline CDR1 is MNHNS and CDR2 SASEGT. CDR3 length: 17 amino acids. J lost 6 bases, V lost 4 bases, and 9 bases had no gene match. The CDR3 region is CASSALAGGSVPGELFF. CDR3 sequence (DNA): TGTGCCAGCAGTGCACTAGCGGGAGGATCGGTTCCCGGGGAGCTGTTTTTT.

The J gene is TRBJ1-1, the V gene TRBV5-1, with 7 bases lining up with TRBD1. The germline CDR1 and CDR2 sequences are SGHRS and YFSETQ. V shed 1 base, J shed 3 bases, and the junction held 12 bases outside the gene matches. The CDR3 sequence is 17 residues long. This CDR3 reads CASSLSQGVGGDTEAFF. The CDR3 nucleotides are TGCGCCAGCAGCTTGTCGCAGGGGGTTGGAGGCGACACTGAAGCTTTCTTT. The full variable domain, in which reference TRBV5-1 and TRBJ1-1 provide the parts outside the CDR3, is KAGVTQTPRYLIKTRGQQVTLSCSPISGHRSVSWYQQTPGQGLQFLFEYFSETQRNKGNFPGRFSGRQFSNSRSEMNVSTLELGDSALYLCASSLSQGVGGDTEAFFGQGTRLTVV.

V usage is TRBV19 and J usage is TRBJ1-4; 8 bases are shared with TRBD1. Germline CDR1 is LNHDA and CDR2 is SQIVND (reference sequence). This CDR3 is built from 15 residues. The V gene end was trimmed by 4 bases and the J gene end by 6 bases; junction bases not matched to a gene: 7. This CDR3 reads CASSTGGGLDEKLFF. CDR3 DNA: TGTGCCAGTAGTACAGGGGGCGGCCTTGATGAAAAACTGTTTTTT.

This clone showed up just once. V usage is TRBV4-3 and J usage is TRBJ1-1; possible D gene TRBD1, 6 bases. Germline values: CDR1 LGHNA, CDR2 YSLEER. The V gene lost 0 bases and the J gene lost 5 bases, with 19 bases spanning the gap. The CDR3 totals 17 residues. The CDR3 sequence: CASSQDWSGGWKTEAFF. For the CDR3, the DNA is TGCGCCAGCAGCCAAGATTGGTCCGGGGGCTGGAAAACTGAAGCTTTCTTT.

This clone was counted once. The chain combines TRBV7-2 with TRBJ2-7; 10 bases are shared with TRBD2. This CDR3 has 16 amino acids. The germline V gene has CDR1 SGHTA and CDR2 FQGNSA. Unmatched junction bases numbered 8, after V lost 2 bases and J lost 4 bases. CDR3 bases: TGTGCCAGCAGCTTAAAATTAGCTAGCGGGAGTTACGAGCAGTACTTC. This encodes CASSLKLASGSYEQYF.

This chain joins TRBV11-2 and TRBJ2-7, with 11 nucleotides matching TRBD2. The CDR3 is made up of 15 amino acids. The V and J ends lost 3 bases and 4 bases, in that order; junction bases with no gene match: 5. In germline, CDR1 is SGHAT, CDR2 FQNNGV. The CDR3 here is CASSLVSGREYEQYF. Written as DNA, the CDR3 is TGTGCCAGCAGCTTGGTTAGCGGGAGGGAGTACGAGCAGTACTTC.

V is TRBV28 and J is TRBJ2-1; weak D call: TRBD1 (6 bases). The V and J ends lost 5 bases and 7 bases respectively, with 15 bases between them. CDR1 and CDR2 (germline): MDHEN, SYDVKM. The CDR3 spans 14 residues. CDR3 protein: CASSPTGRWNEQFF. The CDR3 DNA reads TGTGCCAGCAGTCCAACAGGGCGGTGGAATGAGCAGTTCTTC.

The chain carries TRBV6-5 and TRBJ2-7, with 9 positions matching TRBD1. This CDR3 contains 14 residues. CDR1 MNHEY and CDR2 SVGAGI come from the germline V gene. J was trimmed by 1 base and V by 6 bases; bases with no gene match: 4. This CDR3 is CASRPQGASYEQYF. The CDR3 DNA is TGTGCCAGCAGACCACAGGGGGCTTCCTACGAGCAGTACTTC.

This clone was counted only a few times. The V gene is TRBV10-1, the J gene TRBJ2-2; possible D gene TRBD2, 5 bases. The V end lost 5 bases, the J end lost 7 bases, and 20 bases lay between the germline ends. The germline CDR1 and CDR2 sequences are WNHNN and SYGVQD (reference sequence). There are 16 residues in the CDR3. In DNA form, the CDR3 reads TGCGCCAGCAGTTCTATACCGGGTCTACTAGGCGGGGAGCTGTTTTTT. Protein product: CASSSIPGLLGGELFF.

J is TRBJ2-5 and V is TRBV7-9; D unresolved. V was clipped by 3 bases and J by 1 base, with 9 bases between them. Germline V gives CDR1 SEHNR, CDR2 FQNEAQ (reference sequence). The CDR3 length is 14 residues. DNA for the CDR3: TGTGCCAGCAGCTTGGATACGGGCCAAGAGACCCAGTACTTC. Translation gives CASSLDTGQETQYF.

The gene calls are TRBV7-6 and TRBJ2-1; the match to TRBD1 covers 9 bases. Germline assignment: CDR1 SGHVS and CDR2 FNYEAQ. J was trimmed by 10 bases and V by 6 bases; bases with no gene match: 4. The CDR3 covers 12 residues. DNA for the CDR3: TGTGCCAGCAGACCGGACAGGGGCGAGCAGTTCTTC. Its translation is CASRPDRGEQFF.

This sequence joins TRBV27 and TRBJ1-3; possible D gene TRBD1, 6 bases. Germline lookup yields CDR1 MNHEY and CDR2 SMNVEV (reference sequence). V lost 0 bases and J 4 bases, leaving 10 bases between the germline ends. The CDR3 consists of 15 residues. CDR3 amino acids: CASSLSPGVGNTIYF. CDR3 nucleotides: TGTGCCAGCAGTTTATCACCAGGGGTCGGAAACACCATATATTTT.